This TCR beta chain comes out of a study of T-cell memory formation after mild COVID-19. Whole-study results and caveats: Pre-infection memory contained some responding clones, which suggested that cross-reactive memory had joined. Contracting clones from day 15 to 85 had balanced CD4/CD8; later expanders favoured CD4+. Contracting clones localized mainly to CM and EM when CD4+ and mainly to EMRA when CD8+.

Constant-segment primers and 5'RACE yielded cDNA libraries for TCR alpha and TCR beta, each carrying sample barcodes and UMIs. In TCRdb, the 5' RACE reads were re-called with MiXCR into one record per CDR3 protein. This table has 70,000 to 95,000 distinct CDR3 sequences, 9.5% to 15% appearing once. V lost 0 bases and J lost 6; bases outside the gene matches: 11. The CDR3 sequence is 16 residues long. Germline assignment: CDR1 SGHRS and CDR2 YFSETQ. This clonotype was detected only a few times. The antigen is undetermined. V is TRBV5-1 and J is TRBJ2-7, with 8 nucleotides matching TRBD2. Sample: PBMCs or a T cell subset sorted from them (not recorded which). This TCR was recovered from a man aged 18 to 30 who had mild COVID-19 (a few samples of this study predate the infection). Cell type and time point are not known. CDR3 in DNA: TGCGCCAGCAGCTTGGCCGTCGGCGGGACTAGTTCCGAGCAGTACTTC. Its translation is CASSLAVGGTSSEQYF.